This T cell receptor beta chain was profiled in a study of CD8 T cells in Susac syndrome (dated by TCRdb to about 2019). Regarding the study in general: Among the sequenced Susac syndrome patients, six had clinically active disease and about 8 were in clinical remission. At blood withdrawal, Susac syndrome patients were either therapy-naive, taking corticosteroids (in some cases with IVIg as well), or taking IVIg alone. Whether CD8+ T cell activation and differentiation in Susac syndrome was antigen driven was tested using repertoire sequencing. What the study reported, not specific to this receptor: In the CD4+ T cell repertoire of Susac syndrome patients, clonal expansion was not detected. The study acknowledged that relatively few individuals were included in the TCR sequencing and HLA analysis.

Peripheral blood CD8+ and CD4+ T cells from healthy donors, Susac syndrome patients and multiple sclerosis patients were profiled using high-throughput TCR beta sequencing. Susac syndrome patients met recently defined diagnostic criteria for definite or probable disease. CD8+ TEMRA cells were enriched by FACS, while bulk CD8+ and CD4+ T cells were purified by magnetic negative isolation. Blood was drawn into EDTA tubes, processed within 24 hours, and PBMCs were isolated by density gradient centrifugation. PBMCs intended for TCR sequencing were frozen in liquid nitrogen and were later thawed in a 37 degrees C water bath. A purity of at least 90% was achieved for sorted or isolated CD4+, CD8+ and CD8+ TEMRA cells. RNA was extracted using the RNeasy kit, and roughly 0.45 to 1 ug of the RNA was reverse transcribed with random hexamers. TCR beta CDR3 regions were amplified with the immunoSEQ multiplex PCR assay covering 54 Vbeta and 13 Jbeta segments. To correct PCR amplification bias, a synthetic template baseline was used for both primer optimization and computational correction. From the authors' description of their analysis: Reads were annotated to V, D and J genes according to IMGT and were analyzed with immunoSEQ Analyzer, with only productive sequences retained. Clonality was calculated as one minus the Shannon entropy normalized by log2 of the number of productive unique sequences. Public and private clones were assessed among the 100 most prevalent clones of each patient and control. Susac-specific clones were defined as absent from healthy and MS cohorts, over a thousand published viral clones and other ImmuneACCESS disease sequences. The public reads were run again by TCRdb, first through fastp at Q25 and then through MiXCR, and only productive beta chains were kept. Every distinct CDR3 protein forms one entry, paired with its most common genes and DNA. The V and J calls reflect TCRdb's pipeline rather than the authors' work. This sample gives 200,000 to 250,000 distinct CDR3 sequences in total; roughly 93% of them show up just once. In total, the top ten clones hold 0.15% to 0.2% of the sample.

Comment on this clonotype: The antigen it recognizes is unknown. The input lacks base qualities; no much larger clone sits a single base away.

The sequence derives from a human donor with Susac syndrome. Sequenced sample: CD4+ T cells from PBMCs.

CDR3 reads: CSASSRTGTLGEQYF. In nucleotide form, the sequence is TGCAGTGCTTCTTCCCGGACAGGCACCTTAGGCGAGCAGTACTTC. The chain links TRBV20-1 with TRBJ2-7, with 7 middle bases fitting TRBD1. Inclusive of the bounding cysteine and phenylalanine, the CDR3 is 15 residues long. Only CDR3 DNA remains: 45 bases, in frame from the first base. CDR1 and CDR2 are read off the germline V gene (reference sequence) as DFQATT and SNEGSKA. Unmatched junction bases come to 16, with V trimmed by 5 bases and J by 6 bases.